A selection of T cell receptor beta chains follows, all from one sample in a study of sequential checkpoint blockade in melanoma. Some clones are missing from TCRdb's copy, which holds only in-frame ones; the method was immunoSEQ multiplex PCR. The table shows some 9,200 clones, with roughly 24% occurring only once. Specimen: tumor tissue (inferred from file names), collected from a patient given nivolumab and ipilimumab in sequence. Receptors were obtained from a human donor with melanoma. CDR3s include the opening cysteine and the closing phenylalanine or tryptophan. D genes are given only for firm matches. The size of a clone is reported for some rows only, either as once, few or many, or as a class for expanded clones.

>TRBD2|TRBV9|few|TRBJ2-1
CASSASGVSSYNEQFF
TGTGCCAGCAGCGCTAGCGGGGTGAGCTCCTACAATGAGCAGTTCTTC
>-|TRBV9|medium-sized|TRBJ2-1
CASSVEVGQRNYNEQFF
TGTGCCAGCAGCGTAGAGGTCGGGCAGAGAAACTACAATGAGCAGTTCTTC
>-|TRBV11-3|-|TRBJ2-7
CASSFPGTRAYEQYF
TGTGCCAGCAGCTTCCCCGGGACAAGGGCCTACGAGCAGTACTTC
>-|TRBV23-1|few|TRBJ1-1
CASSQSSVGPTEAFF
TGCGCCAGCAGTCAATCCTCAGTGGGACCCACTGAAGCTTTCTTT
>TRBD2|TRBV5-1|-|TRBJ2-7
CASSTSEGGGAPEQYF
TGCGCCAGCAGTACGTCCGAGGGCGGGGGGGCCCCGGAGCAGTACTTC
>TRBD1|TRBV29-1|-|TRBJ1-4
CSVGGTGGFNEKLFF
TGCAGCGTTGGTGGGACAGGGGGCTTTAATGAAAAACTGTTTTTT
>-|TRBV25-1|few|TRBJ1-6
CASSPPNPTENNSPLHF
TGTGCCAGCAGTCCCCCTAACCCGACAGAGAATAATTCACCCCTCCACTTT
>-|TRBV6-8|-|TRBJ1-2
CASSYSRSEGGYGYTF
TGTGCCAGCAGTTACTCGAGATCGGAGGGGGGATATGGCTACACCTTC
>-|TRBV23-1|-|TRBJ1-1
CASSLQGSTEAFF
TGCGCCAGCAGCTTGCAGGGGAGCACTGAAGCTTTCTTT
>-|TRBV28|many|TRBJ2-5
CASSSGVETQYF
TGTGCCAGCAGTTCCGGCGTAGAGACCCAGTACTTC
>TRBD1|TRBV28|-|TRBJ2-1
CASRGDRGRYNEQFF
TGTGCCAGCAGGGGGGACAGGGGGAGATACAATGAGCAGTTCTTC
>TRBD1|TRBV11-3|-|TRBJ1-1
CASSRGQAGGRAFF
TGTGCCAGCAGCCGGGGACAGGCCGGGGGGAGAGCTTTCTTT
>TRBD2|TRBV9|few|TRBJ2-3
CASSTSGRGADTQYF
TGTGCCAGCAGCACTAGCGGGAGGGGCGCAGATACGCAGTATTTT
>TRBD1|TRBV18|few|TRBJ2-2
CASSPPGTGGMNTGELFF
TGTGCCAGCTCACCACCCGGGACAGGGGGCATGAACACCGGGGAGCTGTTTTTT
>-|TRBV19|medium-sized|TRBJ2-2
CALEGITGELFF
TGTGCCTTGGAAGGGATCACCGGGGAGCTGTTTTTT
>-|TRBV7-6|many|TRBJ1-6
CASSPQESQISPLHF
TGTGCCAGCAGCCCACAGGAAAGCCAGATATCACCCCTCCACTTT
>TRBD1|TRBV19|once|TRBJ2-3
CASTHPGQGKDTQYF
TGTGCCAGTACCCACCCTGGACAGGGGAAAGATACGCAGTATTTT
>-|TRBV9|-|TRBJ2-3
CASARDYTDTQYF
TGTGCCAGCGCCAGGGATTACACAGATACGCAGTATTTT
>TRBD1|TRBV10-2|-|TRBJ1-1
CASRATGANTEAFF
TGCGCCAGCAGGGCAACAGGGGCGAACACTGAAGCTTTCTTT
>-|TRBV11-3|few|TRBJ1-4
CASSQTESYDEKLFF
TGTGCCAGCAGCCAGACAGAATCCTATGATGAAAAACTGTTTTTT
>TRBD1|TRBV27|few|TRBJ2-3
CASSLSIDWTGYQYF
TGTGCCAGCAGTTTATCAATAGATTGGACAGGGTATCAGTATTTT
>-|TRBV7-2|many|TRBJ2-7
CASSSGRGYEQYF
TGTGCCAGCAGCTCGGGTAGGGGGTACGAGCAGTACTTC
>-|TRBV19|-|TRBJ1-3
CASSATRGSGNTIYF
TGTGCCAGTAGTGCGACCCGGGGCTCTGGAAACACCATATATTTT
>-|TRBV19|-|TRBJ2-1
CASSPTANSYNEQFF
TGTGCCAGTAGCCCGACAGCTAACTCCTACAATGAGCAGTTCTTC
>-|TRBV6-8|-|TRBJ1-2
CASSYSIQGEVTYTF
TGTGCCAGCAGTTACTCGATCCAGGGAGAAGTCACCTACACCTTC
>-|TRBV10-2|-|TRBJ1-1
CASSESRGRREAFF
TGCGCCAGCAGTGAGTCGAGGGGACGCCGTGAAGCTTTCTTT
>-|TRBV11-3|-|TRBJ2-5
CASSLGSSGLQETQYF
TGTGCCAGCAGCTTAGGATCCTCAGGGCTCCAAGAGACCCAGTACTTC
>-|TRBV11-3|few|TRBJ2-1
CASTAGRSYNEQFF
TGTGCCAGCACAGCAGGAAGGTCCTACAATGAGCAGTTCTTC
>TRBD2|TRBV18|few|TRBJ2-5
CASSLAGTPETQYF
TGTGCCAGCTCACTAGCGGGGACCCCGGAGACCCAGTACTTC
>-|TRBV23-1|few|TRBJ1-2
CASSLGRNYGYTF
TGCGCCAGCAGCTTGGGGCGTAACTATGGCTACACCTTC
>TRBD1|TRBV28|-|TRBJ2-7
CATASGGTGDYEQYF
TGTGCGACAGCATCAGGAGGGACAGGGGACTACGAGCAGTACTTC
>-|TRBV28|few|TRBJ1-1
CASSWVGRGVLYTEAFF
TGTGCCAGCAGCTGGGTGGGCAGGGGAGTTTTATACACTGAAGCTTTCTTT
>-|TRBV5-1|once|TRBJ1-2
CASSSGFSNYGYTF
TGCGCCAGCAGCTCAGGGTTTTCTAACTATGGCTACACCTTC
>-|TRBV19|-|TRBJ1-4
CASTRGGVATNEKLFF
TGTGCCAGTACTAGAGGAGGAGTAGCAACTAATGAAAAACTGTTTTTT
>-|TRBV30|-|TRBJ1-5
CAWAAGGNQPQHF
TGTGCCTGGGCTGCGGGGGGCAATCAGCCCCAGCATTTT
>-|TRBV5-1|once|TRBJ1-1
CASSLVGWGTEAFF
TGCGCCAGCAGCTTGGTGGGGTGGGGTACTGAAGCTTTCTTT